This T cell receptor (beta chain) was obtained from a study of shared clonotypes between healthy human individuals (dated by TCRdb to 2020 to 2021). Turning to the overall study: Three men and a couple of women, aged 18 to 49 years, made up the cohort. For each donor, three plates each were used for CD4 naive and CD4 memory, two plates were used for CD8 naive, and one plate was used for CD8 memory. The study deeply sequenced blood TCR repertoires of five healthy adults to estimate repertoire size and the extent of clonotype sharing between individuals. Different laboratories and diverse techniques were used to prepare libraries and sequence TCR repertoires, to increase sequencing depth and limit assay-specific biases. Leukapheresis yielded between about 0.9 and 9.5 billion PBMCs per donor.

The donors were healthy, HIV-negative adults who had no recently reported acute infections or vaccinations. All donors were Caucasian adults living in Nashville, Tennessee, USA. Magnetic negative selection was used to enrich CD4+ T cells, after which naive cells were positively selected on CD45RA and the negative fraction became the memory subset. Blood was obtained by leukapheresis, after which PBMCs were separated by Ficoll-Histopaque density gradient centrifugation and cryopreserved in liquid nitrogen vapor phase. Analytical flow cytometry was used to check the purity and quantity of each magnetically sorted T cell population. From each sorted fraction, genomic DNA was isolated and quantified by UV absorbance on a Nanodrop 2000c. Study-wide findings and limitations: Rarefaction of sorted-subset datasets indicated incomplete sequencing despite the large sequencing depth. Because the study included a small number of donors, the genetic and exposure-history diversity represented was limited. Larger estimated clonotype richness was generally found for naive subsets than for memory subsets. Pairwise subsampling led to the expectation that sequencing depth would affect the degree of clonotype sharing among donors. Compared with non-shared clonotypes, clonotypes shared by all four sorted-subset donors had higher generation probabilities. Sampling was limited to blood, and TCR repertoires in tissue likely differ from TCR repertoires in blood. Roughly 5% of naive CD4, 3.5% of naive CD8, around 2.3% of memory CD4, and 0.4% of memory CD8 clonotypes were shared across several donors.

Using the deep immunoSEQ assay, multiplex PCR amplified TCR CDR3 regions from genomic DNA. For each cell subset, the extracted genomic DNA was distributed evenly across all wells of several immunoSEQ 96-well plates, and each plate served as one replicate. For sorted subsets, approximately 0.2 ug of genomic DNA, equivalent to around 29,000 T cell genomes, went into each replicate PCR. Purified libraries were measured with a Qubit 3.0 fluorometer, size-checked on a Bioanalyzer 2100, and measured again with the KAPA Library Quantification kit. Every immunoSEQ 96-well plate was sequenced on a separate single-read 150-cycle Illumina NextSeq 550 flow cell. For the original study's pipeline: Because the immunoSEQ output included only junctional sequences and no quality scores, the filtering could not be the same as the filtering used for full-length reads. Sequences were annotated with PyIR, a Python wrapper for IgBLAST v1.9, using IMGT germline references to assign V/J genes and CDR3. Reads were removed for weak V/J assignments (E-value above 1e-6), missing CDR3, stop codons, out-of-frame junctions, or ambiguous translated residues. V3J clonotypes were defined as sequences sharing an identical inferred V gene, J gene, and CDR3 amino acid sequence. Percentage overlap between repertoires was computed as shared unique clonotypes divided by the size of the smaller repertoire. Richness of each repertoire was evaluated using RTK rarefaction, the Chao1 estimator, and Recon v2.1 estimates of unobserved clonotypes. OLGA was used to compute generation probabilities for all TCRbeta clonotypes that the gDNA method yielded from four donors. Imported from immuneACCESS, the table was reduced by TCRdb to in-frame sequences with V and J called. These copies leave out some clones; in studies compared against another copy, an unresolved V gene accounts for under half, and the cause of the remainder is not known. V and J calls and clone size are as listed in that table; D and trimming were resolved from the DNA. In all, the sample holds hundreds of thousands of clones, and approximately 79% of those were seen once. The ten largest clones take up over 1.5% of the sample.

Concerning this clone itself: Its antigen remains undetermined. It has no much larger one-base neighbor in the sample; base qualities were not kept.

Sequenced material: memory CD4+ T cells sorted from blood. Per the publication, the cell subset or site label means: CD45RA-negative fraction. The sequence came from a woman aged 30 to 39 in good health.

The CDR3 region: CAWRHPGLVRPGEQFF. Here is the DNA: TGTGCCTGGAGGCACCCAGGTCTAGTCCGTCCGGGTGAGCAGTTCTTC. The chain is made from TRBV30 and TRBJ2-1, with an unclear D gene assignment. The junction carries 24 bases between V and J, which are trimmed by 3 bases and 9 bases respectively. Including cysteine and phenylalanine, the CDR3 has 16 amino acids. The only DNA kept is the CDR3, 48 bases in frame from the first base. Reading the germline V gene (reference sequence) gives CDR1 GTSNPN and CDR2 SVGIG.